This TCR beta chain emerged from a study of shared clonotypes between healthy human individuals. Clones were sequenced by immunoSEQ multiplex PCR, and TCRdb holds only the in-frame ones, with some missing. The table has hundreds of thousands of clones, less than 80% seen once. Germline V gene sequence: CDR1 SEHNR, CDR2 FQNEAQ (reference sequence). This CDR3 is 16 amino acids long. Trimming left V 3 bases short and J 2 bases short, with 16 bases between. This receptor was identified in a woman in her 30s in good health. The chain employs TRBV7-9 and TRBJ2-5, with D perhaps matching TRBD2 (5 bases). Sequenced input: memory CD4+ T cells sorted from blood. The subset here: CD45RA-negative fraction. This CDR3 reads CASSFGNTAGQETQYF. DNA for the CDR3: TGTGCCAGCAGCTTCGGTAACACGGCGGGTCAAGAGACCCAGTACTTC.